These 20 T cell receptor beta chains were sequenced from one sample in a study of shared clonotypes between healthy human individuals. Repertoires were generated with immunoSEQ multiplex PCR, while TCRdb's copy carries only in-frame clones and drops some. Here the sample spans about 2.2 million clones, 90% to 95% being singletons. Terminally differentiated effector memory CD45RA+ cells were excluded from the naive CD8 cells, which were CD45RO-negative and positively selected for CCR7. Source material: naive CD8+ T cells from PBMCs. Receptors were obtained from a man younger than 35 in good health. Some clones in this sample may be carry-over from other donors' samples.

The V and J genes are TRBV6-6 and TRBJ2-7; D might be TRBD2 (5 bases). Germline V gene data show CDR1 as MNHNY and CDR2 as SVGAGI (reference sequence). There are 15 residues in the CDR3. The CDR3 reads CASGVFVTKTYEQYF. CDR3 in DNA: TGTGCGAGCGGTGTTTTCGTCACGAAGACATACGAGCAGTACTTC.

The gene calls are TRBV29-1 and TRBJ1-2; the match to TRBD1 covers 8 bases. Germline assignment: CDR1 SQVTM and CDR2 ANQGSEA. The junction had 6 bases not matched to a gene; V was cut back by 5 bases and J by 4 bases. This CDR3 has 13 amino acids. CDR3 nucleotide sequence: TGCAGCGTTCTGGACAGGGTGATCTATGGCTACACCTTC. Its protein is CSVLDRVIYGYTF.

The chain has TRBV7-6 and TRBJ2-7; 8 bases match TRBD1. The CDR3 contains 15 residues. Germline V gene sequence: CDR1 SGHVS, CDR2 FNYEAQ. The ends lost 1 base at V and 2 bases at J; junction bases unmatched: 4. The CDR3 DNA follows: TGTGCCAGCAGCTTAGAGGGACAGGTGACCTACGAGCAGTACTTC. It translates to CASSLEGQVTYEQYF. The full variable domain, in which reference TRBV7-6 and TRBJ2-7 provide the parts outside the CDR3, is GAGVSQSPRYKVTKRGQDVALRCDPISGHVSLYWYRQALGQGPEFLTYFNYEAQQDKSGLPNDRFSAERPEGSISTLTIQRTEQRDSAMYRCASSLEGQVTYEQYFGPGTRLTVT.

The chain couples TRBV6-5 to TRBJ2-5; D remains ambiguous. The CDR3 length is 14 residues. Germline V CDR1 and CDR2: MNHEY, SVGAGI. V was shortened by 0 bases and J by 2 bases, with 7 bases between the two germline ends. CDR3: CASSYSRLQETQYF. The DNA of the CDR3 is TGTGCCAGCAGTTACTCGAGACTGCAAGAGACCCAGTACTTC.

This clone was observed a single time. Written as DNA, the CDR3 is TGTGCCAGCAGCTTGATAGGGAGTCAAGGGAATGAGCAGTTCTTC. The encoded protein is CASSLIGSQGNEQFF. J is TRBJ2-1 and V is TRBV5-6; D is perhaps TRBD2 (5 bases). The CDR3 covers 15 residues. The V gene lost 1 base and the J gene lost 7 bases, with 15 bases spanning the gap. Germline values: CDR1 SGHDT, CDR2 YYEEEE.

The CDR3 region is CASSLVGGLAGDEQFF. CDR3 nucleotide sequence: TGTGCCAGCAGCTTAGTGGGGGGACTAGCGGGAGATGAGCAGTTCTTC. The V and J genes are TRBV11-2 and TRBJ2-1; 14 bases map to TRBD2. J gave up 8 bases and V 1 base, and 4 bases lay outside the gene matches. CDR1 and CDR2 (germline): SGHAT, FQNNGV. CDR3 size: 16 residues.

The chain uses TRBV9 and TRBJ1-2; 7 nucleotides match TRBD1. This CDR3 has 16 amino acids. Per germline, CDR1 SGDLS and CDR2 YYNGEE. The V segment lost 4 bases and the J segment 6 bases; nucleotides outside the gene matches: 15. CDR3 sequence reads: CASSPTGWPGGHGYTF. CDR3 bases: TGTGCCAGCAGCCCGACAGGGTGGCCAGGCGGACATGGCTACACCTTC.

V gene TRBV27 combines with J gene TRBJ2-7; 11 bases map to TRBD2. Germline V CDR1 and CDR2: MNHEY, SMNVEV (reference sequence). The CDR3 runs to 14 residues. V lost 7 bases and J lost 6; bases outside the gene matches: 8. The CDR3 sequence: CASTRLAGRGEQYF. CDR3 sequence (DNA): TGTGCCAGCACCAGACTAGCGGGAAGGGGCGAGCAGTACTTC.

Only one count was recorded for this clone. The chain joins TRBV6-5 to TRBJ2-7; 8 nucleotides align to TRBD1. The length of the CDR3 is 15 residues. The J segment lost 3 bases and the V segment lost 4 bases, leaving 8 bases of the junction unmatched. CDR1 is MNHEY and CDR2 is SVGAGI in the germline V gene. This CDR3 is CASSSRTGSLYEQYF. In DNA form, the CDR3 reads TGTGCCAGCAGTTCACGGACAGGGAGTCTCTACGAGCAGTACTTC.

The genes are TRBV7-6 and TRBJ2-3; 9 nucleotides line up with TRBD2. Unmatched junction bases numbered 6, after V lost 4 bases and J lost 4 bases. Germline V CDR1 and CDR2: SGHVS, FNYEAQ. This CDR3 has 15 residues. The CDR3 nucleotides read TGTGCCAGCAGCTATATAGCGGGAGTAGCAGATACGCAGTATTTT. It encodes CASSYIAGVADTQYF.

With regard to this clone: In the same sample, other DNA sequences code for this CDR3. The J gene is TRBJ1-4, the V gene TRBV11-2; D call uncertain. Germline CDR1 is SGHAT and CDR2 is FQNNGV. V shed 0 bases and J shed 7 bases, with 3 bases lying between them. CDR3 length: 12 amino acids. The CDR3 is CASSLDSEKLFF. The CDR3 DNA is TGTGCCAGCAGCTTAGACAGTGAAAAACTGTTTTTT.

The chain has TRBV9 and TRBJ2-3; D may be TRBD2 (5 bases). CDR1 and CDR2 from the germline V gene are SGDLS and YYNGEE. The germline V and J ends were trimmed by 3 bases and 2 bases, with 13 bases remaining between them. This CDR3 has 15 amino acids. This CDR3 reads CASSAYSGNTDTQYF. The CDR3 coding sequence is TGTGCCAGCAGCGCCTACTCGGGGAACACAGATACGCAGTATTTT.

This chain connects TRBV4-1 to TRBJ1-6; D is ambiguous. V lost 7 bases and J 9 bases, leaving 16 bases between the germline ends. CDR1 MGHRA and CDR2 YSYEKL come from the germline V gene. The CDR3 consists of 14 residues. Here the CDR3 reads CASKVGPWGSPLHF. DNA for the CDR3: TGCGCCAGCAAGGTCGGACCCTGGGGTTCACCCCTCCACTTT.

The rearrangement links TRBV27 to TRBJ2-7; 7 nucleotides match TRBD2. Germline CDR1 MNHEY, CDR2 SMNVEV (reference sequence). The CDR3 loop spans 15 amino acids. V shed 6 bases, J shed 2 bases, and the junction held 10 bases outside the gene matches. For the CDR3, the DNA is TGTGCCAGCAGCTCCATACTAGCGATGGCCTACGAGCAGTACTTC. Translation gives CASSSILAMAYEQYF.

V is TRBV27 and J is TRBJ2-3, with D tentatively TRBD2 (5 bases). The CDR3 totals 16 residues. CDR1 is MNHEY and CDR2 is SMNVEV in the germline V gene (reference sequence). Trimming pared 2 bases from V and 0 bases from J, leaving 12 bases between. The CDR3 coding sequence is TGTGCCAGCAGTTTAGGGCTACGGACTAGCACAGATACGCAGTATTTT. Protein sequence: CASSLGLRTSTDTQYF.

Details on this clone: No DNA is shown, since the ends of the CDR3 on it are uncertain; the CDR3 is the one TCRdb lists. The rearrangement uses TRBV6-5 and TRBJ1-2; the table's D call, TRBD1, was not checked against the DNA. Looked up from germline, CDR1 is MNHEY and CDR2 is SVGAGI. Both ends counted, the CDR3 spans 13 residues. CDR3 residues: CASSPRTVGLGTF.

The chain employs TRBV27 and TRBJ2-7; tentatively, D is TRBD2 (5 bases). Germline CDR1 MNHEY, CDR2 SMNVEV (reference sequence). This CDR3 comprises 17 residues. Trimming left V 6 bases short and J 0 bases short, with 21 bases between. The CDR3 is CASRSYRRAERSYEQYF. CDR3 nucleotide sequence: TGTGCCAGCAGAAGTTATCGGCGGGCTGAACGCTCCTACGAGCAGTACTTC.

The chain employs TRBV7-9 and TRBJ2-7, with 7 bases fitting TRBD1. CDR1 is SEHNR, CDR2 FQNEAQ, per germline (reference sequence). With V trimmed by 7 bases and J by 4 bases, 16 bases remained unmatched. The CDR3 totals 16 residues. CDR3 bases: TGTGCCAGCACCCTATGGACCTCAGGGGGTCGGTACGAGCAGTACTTC. Translating it yields CASTLWTSGGRYEQYF.

The chain couples TRBV9 to TRBJ2-2, with D unresolved. The germline gives CDR1 SGDLS, CDR2 YYNGEE. This CDR3 comprises 15 residues. Between the trimmed V and J ends, which lost 0 bases and 1 base, there was a span of 7 bases. CDR3 bases: TGTGCCAGCAGCGTAGAGGCCAGGAACACCGGGGAGCTGTTTTTT. This translates into CASSVEARNTGELFF.

The chain links TRBV6-5 to TRBJ1-4; possible D gene TRBD1, 5 bases. Germline-derived CDR1 and CDR2 are MNHEY and SVGAGI. This CDR3 region has 16 residues. Trimming took 4 bases from V and 4 from J, leaving 16 bases between them. The CDR3 bases are TGTGCCAGCAGTTTCGACCTGGGGGGTGTTAATGAAAAACTGTTTTTT. Translated, it gives CASSFDLGGVNEKLFF.